The 16 T cell receptor beta chains below all came from one sample that was sequenced in a study of T cells in Graves' hyperthyroidism and ophthalmopathy. RNA transcripts served as the template for amplifying TCR beta CDR3 regions. First-round RT-PCR targeting the TCR CDR3 was performed with the HTBI primer set. TCRdb itself ran the multiplex PCR reads through MiXCR, one entry per CDR3 protein. The sample lists 690,000 or so distinct CDR3 sequences, about 17% occurring once. What was sequenced was blood. Receptors were obtained from a woman between 45 and 60 years old with Graves' hyperthyroidism that later progressed to Graves' ophthalmopathy.

This sequence joins TRBV5-1 and TRBJ1-2; a possible D gene is TRBD1 (6 bases). Germline V gives CDR1 SGHRS, CDR2 YFSETQ. The CDR3 spans 13 residues. The ends were cut back, 1 base at V and 7 bases at J, with 11 bases in the middle. CDR3 DNA sequence: TGCGCCAGCAGCTTGCAGGGGAGGCCTGGCTACACCTTC. Its translation: CASSLQGRPGYTF.

This clonotype was seen a few times. The V gene is TRBV7-2, the J gene TRBJ2-1; tentatively, D is TRBD2 (7 bases). The CDR3 extends over 16 amino acids. Trimming pared 5 bases from V and 5 bases from J, leaving 19 bases between. Looked up from germline, CDR1 is SGHTA and CDR2 is FQGNSA. Here the CDR3 reads CASSLYGGGANNEQFF. The CDR3, as DNA: TGTGCCAGCAGCCTCTATGGCGGGGGCGCAAACAATGAGCAGTTCTTC.

This rearrangement joins TRBV13 to TRBJ1-1, with TRBD1 as a possible D gene (5 bases). With 4 bases removed from V and 5 bases from J, the gap between germline ends came to 14 bases. Germline CDR1 is PRHDT and CDR2 is FYEKMQ (reference sequence). The CDR3 is 14 residues long. CDR3 sequence: CASSYRGRATEAFF. The CDR3 coding sequence is TGTGCCAGCAGCTACCGGGGCAGGGCTACTGAAGCTTTCTTT.

This chain uses TRBV5-4 with TRBJ2-5, with 7 bases aligning to TRBD2. Germline V gives CDR1 SGHNT, CDR2 YYREEE (reference sequence). The CDR3 is 14 residues long. V shed 7 bases and J 1 base; nucleotides not matched to a gene: 7. CDR3 loop: CASSQRGLQETQYF. The CDR3 bases are TGTGCCAGCTCTCAGCGGGGACTCCAAGAGACCCAGTACTTC.

J is TRBJ2-2 and V is TRBV20-1, with D possibly called TRBD1 or TRBD2 (5 bases each). The germline CDR1 and CDR2 sequences are DFQATT and SNEGSKA (reference sequence). The V end lost 2 bases, the J end lost 4 bases, and 11 bases lay between the germline ends. CDR3 length: 14 residues. The CDR3 nucleotides are TGCAGTGCTAGACCCCGGGGCCCCACCGGGGAGCTGTTTTTT. It is translated as CSARPRGPTGELFF.

This clonotype was seen more than once but under ten times. The chain employs TRBV7-3 and TRBJ2-1; 13 bases are a match to TRBD2. Germline CDR1 SGHTA, CDR2 FQGTGA. The V gene end was trimmed by 5 bases and the J gene end by 14 bases; junction bases not matched to a gene: 12. The CDR3 covers 15 residues. Here the CDR3 DNA reads TGTGCCAGCAGCCCACTGCTCGGACTAGCGGGGGAGAAGTTCTTC. It encodes CASSPLLGLAGEKFF.

This clonotype has only a few counts. The chain uses TRBV7-2 and TRBJ2-1; the match to TRBD2 covers 14 bases. This CDR3 region has 20 residues. The V gene end was trimmed by 2 bases and the J gene end by 4 bases; junction bases not matched to a gene: 13. The germline V gene encodes CDR1 SGHTA and CDR2 FQGNSA. Here the CDR3 reads CASSLTPGLAGARNYNEQFF. In DNA, the CDR3 is TGTGCCAGCAGCTTAACACCGGGACTAGCGGGGGCTCGAAATTACAATGAGCAGTTCTTC.

The V call is TRBV6-2 or TRBV6-3, the J call TRBJ1-5; perhaps TRBD1 as D (5 bases). The CDR3 loop spans 14 amino acids. Germline assignment: CDR1 MNHEY and CDR2 SVGEGT. Between the trimmed V and J ends, which lost 10 bases and 4 bases, there was a span of 17 bases. The CDR3 reads CATPGFSGNQPQHF. The CDR3 DNA sequence: TGTGCCACCCCAGGGTTTTCGGGTAATCAGCCCCAGCATTTT.

Only a few counts were recorded for this clonotype. The chain has TRBV20-1 and TRBJ2-2; D might be TRBD1 or TRBD2, each matching 7 bases. V lost 3 bases to trimming and J lost 0 bases, with 14 bases between them. The CDR3 is 16 residues long. Germline CDR1 DFQATT, CDR2 SNEGSKA (reference sequence). DNA for the CDR3: TGCAGTGCTAGTCAGAGCGGGACAGCGAACACCGGGGAGCTGTTTTTT. It translates to CSASQSGTANTGELFF.

The chain uses TRBV3-1 and TRBJ2-5, with 10 positions matching TRBD2. CDR3 length: 17 residues. Germline CDR1 is LGHDT and CDR2 is YNNKEL (reference sequence). After removal of 0 bases from V and 4 bases from J, the junction contained 8 bases not matched to a gene. This chain's CDR3 is CASSQDRAGGLGETQYF. DNA for the CDR3: TGTGCCAGCAGCCAAGATCGAGCGGGGGGGCTGGGAGAGACCCAGTACTTC.

The genes are TRBV4-2 and TRBJ2-5, with 10 bases identical to TRBD2. The CDR3 length is 17 residues. CDR1 LGHNA and CDR2 YNFKEQ come from the germline V gene. V shed 4 bases, J shed 4 bases, and the junction held 12 bases outside the gene matches. As DNA, the CDR3 is TGTGCCAGCAGCCGCAGGGGTAGCGGGGGGAATTTAGAGACCCAGTACTTC. The encoded protein is CASSRRGSGGNLETQYF.

V gene TRBV14 combines with J gene TRBJ2-3, with 10 bases matching TRBD1. The J segment lost 5 bases and the V segment lost 4 bases, leaving 12 bases of the junction unmatched. The germline gives CDR1 SGHDN, CDR2 FVKESK. The CDR3 is 17 residues long. The CDR3: CASSPQVRTGGIDTQYF. The CDR3 DNA follows: TGTGCCAGCAGCCCGCAAGTCCGGACAGGGGGGATAGATACGCAGTATTTT.

There are a few counts of this clonotype. The chain employs TRBV10-2 and TRBJ1-6, with 8 positions matching TRBD1. The CDR3 covers 15 residues. Germline lookup yields CDR1 WSHSY and CDR2 SAAADI. Unmatched junction bases numbered 6, after V lost 6 bases and J lost 5 bases. The CDR3 bases are TGCGCCAGCAGGGAGAGGACAGGGAATAATTCACCCCTCCACTTT. Its protein is CASRERTGNNSPLHF.

J is TRBJ1-1 and V is TRBV12-5; a weak D match, TRBD1 (5 bases). Trimming took 3 bases from V and 6 from J, leaving 14 bases between them. In germline, CDR1 is LGHNT, CDR2 FRNRAP. The CDR3 is 14 amino acids. The DNA of the CDR3 is TGTGCTAGTGGTTTAGGCTTTGGGGGGTCTGAAGCTTTCTTT. Residues: CASGLGFGGSEAFF.

This clonotype was counted ten times or more. The chain joins TRBV12-3 or TRBV12-4 to TRBJ1-1; D might be TRBD1 (6 bases). Trimming left V 7 bases short and J 1 base short, with 13 bases between. This CDR3 region has 14 residues. CDR3 coding DNA: TGTGCCAGCACCAAACAGGGCCAGAACACTGAAGCTTTCTTT. Protein product: CASTKQGQNTEAFF.

The chain has TRBV18 and TRBJ1-3; D is possibly TRBD1 (6 bases). Per germline, CDR1 KGHSH and CDR2 LQKENI. This CDR3 has 14 residues. Trimming stripped 1 base from V and 7 bases from J, with 11 bases between. CDR3 nucleotide sequence: TGTGCCAGCTCACCACTGCAGGGGTCTAACACCATATATTTT. This translates into CASSPLQGSNTIYF.